The 9 T cell receptor beta chains below were found in one sample sequenced in a study of cytomegalovirus exposure and HLA in healthy donors (dated 2017 in TCRdb). The library was obtained by the immunoSEQ multiplex PCR assay. For the multiplex PCR, a mixture combining 60 forward primers for TCR Vbeta segments and 13 reverse primers for TCR Jbeta segments was used. TCRdb took this table from immuneACCESS and kept in-frame rearrangements with V and J called. Such tables lack part of the clones; where checked against another copy, unresolved V genes explain under half of the gap, and the rest is unexplained. The table for this sample lists about 170,000 clones; under 80% of them were counted only once. In total, the top ten clones hold about 2.5% of the sample. Specimen: PBMCs. The receptors were gathered from a human donor in good health.

The table lists this clone with a few counts. J is TRBJ1-2 and V is TRBV5-4; D remains unclear. CDR1 and CDR2 from the germline V gene are SGHNT and YYREEE (reference sequence). This CDR3 contains 17 residues. The V end was cut by 5 bases, the J end by 3 bases, with 23 bases between. Here the CDR3 DNA reads TGTGCCAGCAGGAAACGCACGTTGGGCCAAACTGACTATGGCTACACCTTC. Translated: CASRKRTLGQTDYGYTF.

J is TRBJ1-2 and V is TRBV10-3; TRBD1 matches at 7 bases. With 6 bases clipped from V and 8 bases from J, the junction kept 6 bases outside the gene matches. Germline lookup yields CDR1 ENHRY and CDR2 SYGVKD. The CDR3 spans 12 residues. The CDR3 reads CAIRGTEEGYTF. CDR3 nucleotides: TGTGCCATCAGGGGGACAGAAGAAGGCTACACCTTC.

Notes on this clone: Because the CDR3's place on the DNA is in doubt, the DNA is left out and the CDR3 is given as listed by TCRdb. V usage is TRBV19 and J usage is TRBJ1-2; no DNA check was done on the table's D call, TRBD1. The CDR3 comprises 12 residues, both ends counted. The germline CDR1 and CDR2 sequences are LNHDA and SQIVND (reference sequence). CDR3 protein: CATHGWGYGCTF.

The CDR3 loop is CASSGTYSNQPQHF. The CDR3 nucleotides are TGTGCCAGCAGCGGGACATATAGCAATCAGCCCCAGCATTTT. The chain links TRBV2 to TRBJ1-5; possible D gene TRBD1, 6 bases. Deletions cut 6 bases from V and 0 bases from J, with 9 bases between. This CDR3 has 14 residues. CDR1 SNHLY and CDR2 FYNNEI come from the germline V gene.

This clone has a single count. The chain recombines TRBV4-1 with TRBJ2-7; 7 nucleotides line up with TRBD1. The CDR3 spans 14 residues. Germline CDR1 and CDR2: MGHRA and YSYEKL. V gave up 6 bases and J gave up 0 bases; unmatched junction bases: 5. The CDR3 region has the DNA TGCGCCAGCAGACCGACAGGGACCTCCTACGAGCAGTACTTC. This gives the protein CASRPTGTSYEQYF.

Only one count was recorded for this clone. The chain uses TRBV4-1 and TRBJ2-7, with D perhaps matching TRBD1 (6 bases). Germline V gene sequence: CDR1 MGHRA, CDR2 YSYEKL. The CDR3 sequence is 15 residues long. The V end was cut by 5 bases, the J end by 5 bases, with 19 bases between. CDR3 nucleotides: TGCGCCAGCAGCTCGCAGACAGGCCGGTTTGACGAGCAGTACTTC. Amino acids: CASSSQTGRFDEQYF.

The chain employs TRBV18 and TRBJ1-2, with TRBD1 as a possible D gene (5 bases). V dropped 2 bases and J dropped 4 bases, with 11 bases sitting between them. The CDR3 runs to 14 residues. Looked up from germline, CDR1 is KGHSH and CDR2 is LQKENI. The CDR3 sequence is CASSPDRATYGYTF. The CDR3, as DNA: TGTGCCAGCTCACCAGACAGAGCCACCTATGGCTACACCTTC.

This chain connects TRBV11-2 to TRBJ1-4; D gene uncertain. This CDR3 comprises 16 residues. Germline lookup yields CDR1 SGHAT and CDR2 FQNNGV. The V end lost 5 bases, the J end lost 1 base, and 14 bases lay between the germline ends. The CDR3 region is CASSQVGEGTNEKLFF. The DNA for the CDR3 is TGTGCCAGCAGCCAAGTGGGAGAGGGAACTAATGAAAAACTGTTTTTT.

The chain is built from TRBV2 and TRBJ2-1, with unresolved D. In germline, CDR1 is SNHLY, CDR2 FYNNEI. This CDR3 is built from 14 residues. Trimming removed 5 bases at V and 0 bases at J, with 8 bases between. This chain's CDR3 is CASSYRSSYNEQFF. CDR3 sequence (DNA): TGTGCCAGCAGTTACCGGAGCTCCTACAATGAGCAGTTCTTC.